The 2 T cell receptor beta chains below were found in one sample sequenced in a study of T cell changes during pregnancy in multiple sclerosis. Libraries were prepared by immunoSEQ multiplex PCR; TCRdb keeps only in-frame clonotypes and omits some of them. The sample consists of some 43,000 clones, roughly 93% of them appearing once. The material sequenced was CD8+ T cells from peripheral blood mononuclear cells, taken in the third trimester of pregnancy. The receptors derive from a female donor with multiple sclerosis, enrolled in a pregnancy study.

This chain connects TRBV27 to TRBJ2-7, with a tentative D call TRBD1 (6 bases). The CDR3 extends over 14 amino acids. V shed 6 bases and J shed 6 bases, with 18 bases lying between them. The germline V gene has CDR1 MNHEY and CDR2 SMNVEV (reference sequence). Written as DNA, the CDR3 is TGTGCCAGCAGACCCCAGGGGCGGCGTCGCGAGCAGTACTTC. It codes for CASRPQGRRREQYF.

This sequence joins TRBV27 and TRBJ2-7, with 8 bases matching TRBD2. V lost 0 bases, J lost 0 bases, and 1 base stayed unmatched. The germline gives CDR1 MNHEY, CDR2 SMNVEV (reference sequence). This CDR3 has 15 residues. The CDR3 DNA reads as TGTGCCAGCAGTTTATCGGCGGGGGGCTCCTACGAGCAGTACTTC. Its protein product is CASSLSAGGSYEQYF.